This entry concerns a single T cell receptor (beta chain). What it binds is unknown. Deletions cut 7 bases from V and 0 bases from J, with 14 bases between. The germline V gene encodes CDR1 SGDLS and CDR2 YYNGEE. This CDR3 spans 15 amino acids. These data are taken from a study of cytomegalovirus exposure and HLA in healthy donors. Study conclusions and caveats: The classifier reportedly diagnosed cytomegalovirus status with high specificity and sensitivity. Investigators reported over 150 TCR beta chains as tied to cytomegalovirus. TCR beta V segments were, for the most part, productive about 87% or about 30% of the time in an earlier analysis.

PCR used 60 Vbeta primers and 13 Jbeta primers. Clones were sequenced by immunoSEQ multiplex PCR, and TCRdb holds only the in-frame ones, with some missing. The repertoire has 160,000 or so clones, about 85% of them found once; the top ten carry 2% to 2.5%. Donors consisted of healthy bone marrow donors. The chain uses TRBV9 and TRBJ2-1, with D maybe TRBD2 (5 bases). The source of this sequence is a woman between 18 and 29 years old in good health and CMV-seronegative. Sequencing input: PBMCs. CDR3 nucleotide sequence: TGTGCCAGCTCGTTAGCGTCCAGCTCCTACAATGAGCAGTTCTTC. As protein: CASSLASSSYNEQFF.